A single sample is the source of the 8 T cell receptor beta chains below, sequenced in a study of blood T cell repertoires in COVID-19. Data came from immunoSEQ multiplex PCR; TCRdb stores just in-frame clones and leaves some out. This table has around 140,000 clones, about 82% appearing once. Sequences were obtained from peripheral blood. The receptors here all came from an older woman with acute or convalescent COVID-19.

This chain uses TRBV6-5 with TRBJ2-7; 9 bases are shared with TRBD1. J was trimmed by 3 bases and V by 2 bases; bases with no gene match: 8. The germline CDR1 and CDR2 sequences are MNHEY and SVGAGI. This CDR3 has 16 residues. This CDR3 is CASSYGTGKTFYEQYF. CDR3 in DNA: TGTGCCAGCAGTTACGGGACAGGGAAAACCTTCTACGAGCAGTACTTC.

This chain uses TRBV27 with TRBJ1-3, with 8 nucleotides matching TRBD1. V lost 4 bases, J lost 4 bases, and 6 bases stayed unmatched. CDR1 is MNHEY, CDR2 SMNVEV, per germline (reference sequence). The CDR3 extends over 15 amino acids. The CDR3 sequence: CASSYQGAPGNTIYF. In nucleotides, the CDR3 is TGTGCCAGCAGTTACCAGGGGGCGCCCGGAAACACCATATATTTT.

The V gene is TRBV28, the J gene TRBJ1-6, with D possibly TRBD1 on 6 matching bases. This CDR3 comprises 15 residues. The germline V gene encodes CDR1 MDHEN and CDR2 SYDVKM. V gave up 3 bases and J gave up 9 bases, with 15 bases separating them. Here the CDR3 reads CASSLSRGLSSPLHF. CDR3 DNA sequence: TGTGCCAGCAGTTTGAGCAGGGGTCTCAGTTCACCCCTCCACTTT.

Ten or more counts support this clone. The rearrangement uses TRBV7-9 and TRBJ1-4; D is unresolved. V lost 1 base and J 7 bases, leaving 13 bases between the germline ends. Germline CDR1 is SEHNR and CDR2 is FQNEAQ (reference sequence). The CDR3 sequence is 15 residues long. CDR3 loop: CASSLVAGVGEKLFF. CDR3 bases: TGTGCCAGCAGCTTAGTTGCGGGAGTGGGTGAAAAACTGTTTTTT.

The chain couples TRBV30 to TRBJ2-2; D is uncertain. The V end lost 4 bases, the J end lost 7 bases, and 13 bases lay between the germline ends. The CDR3 extends over 13 amino acids. Looked up from germline, CDR1 is GTSNPN and CDR2 is SVGIG (reference sequence). The CDR3 region is CAWTQIRVGELFF. In DNA, the CDR3 is TGTGCCTGGACCCAGATCCGGGTCGGGGAGCTGTTTTTT.

The rearrangement joins TRBV9 to TRBJ2-1; the match to TRBD2 covers 11 bases. The CDR3 sequence is 15 residues long. CDR1 is SGDLS, CDR2 YYNGEE, per germline. Losses at the gene ends were 3 bases for V and 5 bases for J; bases not matched to a gene: 4. The CDR3, as DNA: TGTGCCAGCAGCGCTAGCGGGGGGCCCCACAATGAGCAGTTCTTC. Amino acid sequence: CASSASGGPHNEQFF.

The rearrangement joins TRBV24-1 to TRBJ1-2; D unclear. Trimming stripped 1 base from V and 1 base from J, with 6 bases between. CDR1 and CDR2 from the germline V gene are KGHDR and SFDVKD. The CDR3 runs 14 residues. As DNA, the CDR3 is TGTGCCACCAGTGATTTTCCCCTTAACTATGGCTACACCTTC. Translating it yields CATSDFPLNYGYTF.

The chain has TRBV10-2 and TRBJ1-3, with D maybe TRBD1 (5 bases). The germline V and J ends were trimmed by 4 bases and 0 bases, with 7 bases remaining between them. The germline V gene has CDR1 WSHSY and CDR2 SAAADI. This CDR3 region has 14 residues. For the CDR3, the DNA is TGCGCCAGCAGTGGACAGTCCTCTGGAAACACCATATATTTT. It translates to CASSGQSSGNTIYF.